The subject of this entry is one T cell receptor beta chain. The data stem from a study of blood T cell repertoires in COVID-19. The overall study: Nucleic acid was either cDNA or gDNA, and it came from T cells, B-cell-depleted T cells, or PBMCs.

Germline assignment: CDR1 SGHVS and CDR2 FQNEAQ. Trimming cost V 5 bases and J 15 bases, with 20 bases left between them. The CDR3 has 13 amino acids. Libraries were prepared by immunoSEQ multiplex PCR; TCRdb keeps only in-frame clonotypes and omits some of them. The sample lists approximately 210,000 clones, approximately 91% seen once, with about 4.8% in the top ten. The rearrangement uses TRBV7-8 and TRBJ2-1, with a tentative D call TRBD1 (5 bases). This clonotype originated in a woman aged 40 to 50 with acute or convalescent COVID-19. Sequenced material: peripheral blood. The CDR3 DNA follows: TGTGCCAGCAGCCCAAGGGGAAGTTTAAACGTGTTCTTC. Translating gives CASSPRGSLNVFF.